The rows below give T cell receptor beta chains drawn from one sample of a study of OX40 agonist ivuxolimab in advanced cancers. Sequencing used immunoSEQ multiplex PCR; TCRdb keeps in-frame clones, though not all of them. The sample includes some 97,000 clones, around 91% of them seen just once. Sequencing used CD4+ or CD8+ T cells sorted from blood, obtained in a trial of the OX40 agonist ivuxolimab. The receptors stem from an adult with an advanced solid tumor such as melanoma, head and neck, liver or kidney cancer. Each CDR3 is given with its conserved first and last residue. The order of the fields is V gene, D gene, J gene, clone size, CDR3 DNA, CDR3 protein. The D gene is left open where the match is weak. A clone size is listed for some rows: how often the clone was seen (once, few, many), or a class if it is expanded.

TRBV6-1,TRBD1,TRBJ2-2,once,TGTGCCAGCAGTGGCCACAGGGGATTTGCGAACACCGGGGAGCTGTTTTTT,CASSGHRGFANTGELFF
TRBV5-4,.,TRBJ1-5,.,TGTGCCAGCAGCTTGGGTGGACGCAATCAGCCCCAGCATTTT,CASSLGGRNQPQHF
TRBV19,.,TRBJ1-6,.,TGTGCCAGTAGTCTGGGGCAGTCTGATAATTCACCCCTCCACTTT,CASSLGQSDNSPLHF
TRBV20-1,.,TRBJ2-7,.,TGCAGTGCCCCACGGCCATACGAGCAGTACTTC,CSAPRPYEQYF
TRBV5-8,.,TRBJ2-3,.,TGTGCCAGCAGCCTTCGGGGCACAGATACGCAGTATTTT,CASSLRGTDTQYF
TRBV5-6,.,TRBJ1-5,.,TGTGCCAGCAGCTTGATCGGGAGTGATCAGCCCCAGCATTTT,CASSLIGSDQPQHF
TRBV5-1,.,TRBJ1-2,.,TGCGCCAGCAGCCCCGGGGGACTCAGAGCTAACTATGGCTACACCTTC,CASSPGGLRANYGYTF
TRBV4-1,TRBD1,TRBJ1-1,.,TGCGCCAGCAGCCAAGGTGACAGGGATGGAACTGAAGCTTTCTTT,CASSQGDRDGTEAFF
TRBV19,.,TRBJ1-6,.,TGTGCCAGTAGTATGGCAGGACATGGATCACCCCTCCACTTT,CASSMAGHGSPLHF
TRBV9,.,TRBJ1-2,.,TGTGCCAGCAGCGTAGGAGGGGAGGGATATGGCTACACCTTC,CASSVGGEGYGYTF
TRBV6-5,.,TRBJ2-2,once,TGTGCCAGCAGATTGGGCCTCGCCGGGGAGCTGTTTTTT,CASRLGLAGELFF
TRBV6-1,.,TRBJ1-2,.,TGTGCCAGCAGCAGGGACTTCTATGGCTACACCTTC,CASSRDFYGYTF
TRBV30,TRBD1,TRBJ1-5,.,TGTGCCTGGAGTCGGACAGGGAACAATCAGCCCCAGCATTTT,CAWSRTGNNQPQHF
TRBV5-3,.,TRBJ2-7,.,TGTGCCAGAAGCCTCGGACAGCTCTACGAGCAGTACTTC,CARSLGQLYEQYF
TRBV27,TRBD1,TRBJ2-7,.,TGTGCCAGCAGCTTACAGGGGCAAGGGAACTACGAGCAGTACTTC,CASSLQGQGNYEQYF
TRBV14,TRBD1,TRBJ1-1,few,TGTGCCAGCCGCGGGCAGGGGGCCGGCACTGAAGCTTTCTTT,CASRGQGAGTEAFF
TRBV19,.,TRBJ2-6,once,TGTGCCAGTACCCTGGGGGGGCTCGGGGCCAACGTCCTGACTTTC,CASTLGGLGANVLTF
TRBV7-4,.,TRBJ1-3,.,TGTGCCAGCAGCCTTCAGGGACATACCATATATTTT,CASSLQGHTIYF
TRBV13,.,TRBJ2-1,.,TGTGCCAGCAGCTTAGCCCAGGGGAGAGCCTACAATGAGCAGTTCTTC,CASSLAQGRAYNEQFF
TRBV19,.,TRBJ2-5,.,TGTGCCAGTAGCCCCACGGGATCACAAGAGACCCAGTACTTC,CASSPTGSQETQYF
TRBV5-1,TRBD1,TRBJ2-3,.,TGCGCCAGCAGCTTCATCGGGGCAACAGGGGGTATTGCCACAGATACGCAGTATTTT,CASSFIGATGGIATDTQYF
TRBV5-1,.,TRBJ1-4,.,TGCGCCAGCAGCGCCCTAGGGGGGGCGAGGGAAAAACTGTTTTTT,CASSALGGAREKLFF
TRBV7-3,TRBD2,TRBJ2-5,.,TGTGCCAGCAGCTTAGGGACTAGCCTCGGAGAGACCCAGTACTTC,CASSLGTSLGETQYF
TRBV4-2,TRBD2,TRBJ2-7,.,TGTGCCAGCAGCCCAGGACTAGCGGGAGCCCTTGACGAGCAGTACTTC,CASSPGLAGALDEQYF
TRBV15,.,TRBJ1-3,.,TGTGCCACCAGCAGAGATCGAGGCAGGGGTCGGATTGGAAACACCATATATTTT,CATSRDRGRGRIGNTIYF
TRBV7-6,.,TRBJ2-1,.,TGTGCCAGCAGCTTCGACCCACCGGCGAATGAGCAGTTCTTC,CASSFDPPANEQFF
TRBV10-2,.,TRBJ1-1,.,TGCGCCAGCAGGGGGACAAGAGGGGGTAGCACTGAAGCTTTCTTT,CASRGTRGGSTEAFF
TRBV4-1,.,TRBJ1-2,few,TGCGCCAGCAGCCAAGCTCGGAACTATGGCTACACCTTC,CASSQARNYGYTF
TRBV28,TRBD1,TRBJ1-2,.,TGTGCCAGCAGTTTCCGACAGGGCCGAGGATATGGCTACACCTTC,CASSFRQGRGYGYTF
TRBV2,.,TRBJ2-3,.,TGTGCCAGCAGTCAATTGATTCTCCAGGGTGGTCTCACGAATTTT,CASSQLILQGGLTNF
TRBV5-1,.,TRBJ1-1,.,TGCGCCAGCAGAGGGTCCTACGGGCAGAGAAACACTGAAGCTTTCTTT,CASRGSYGQRNTEAFF
TRBV7-2,TRBD1,TRBJ2-7,.,TGTGCCAGCAGCGCGGACAGGGCGTATGAGCAGTACTTC,CASSADRAYEQYF
TRBV6-5,.,TRBJ2-5,.,TGTGCCAGCGGGAGGGGGCTCCAAGAGACCCAGTACTTC,CASGRGLQETQYF
TRBV6-1,.,TRBJ1-1,.,TGTGCCAGCAACTCAGCCGGGTCAATGAACACTGAAGCTTTCTTT,CASNSAGSMNTEAFF
TRBV7-9,TRBD1,TRBJ2-1,.,TGTGCCAGCAGCCAGGGCGGACAGGGGGCGAGCAATGAGCAGTTCTTC,CASSQGGQGASNEQFF
TRBV5-1,TRBD1,TRBJ1-1,few,TGCGCCAGCAGCTTCACAGGGGAGTGGACTGAAGCTTTCTTT,CASSFTGEWTEAFF
TRBV11-3,.,TRBJ2-7,.,TGTGCCAGCAGCTCCCGGGACTCCTACGAGCAGTACTTC,CASSSRDSYEQYF
TRBV19,TRBD2,TRBJ2-7,.,TGTGCCAGTACCACCGCGGAGGGACTAGCGGGAGAGACTTTATTACAGTACTTC,CASTTAEGLAGETLLQYF
TRBV5-4,.,TRBJ1-2,.,TGTGCCAGCAGCTTGACCGTCTCTAACTATGGCTACACCTTC,CASSLTVSNYGYTF
TRBV14,.,TRBJ1-1,.,TGTGCCAGCAGCCCACAGGGAAAAACGAACACTGAAGCTTTCTTT,CASSPQGKTNTEAFF
TRBV6-1,.,TRBJ1-1,.,TGTGCCAGCAGTGCCCTAACTTCTGAAGCTTTCTTT,CASSALTSEAFF
TRBV6-1,.,TRBJ1-2,.,TGTGCCAGCAGTGAAGTGGGGGCGGGAGGCTACACCTTC,CASSEVGAGGYTF